This T cell receptor beta chain originates from a study of T cells in Graves' hyperthyroidism and ophthalmopathy. Overall study context: Staff took peripheral blood when the initial diagnosis was made, before any treatment began.

Regarding this clonotype: This may be a read error: a much more frequent sequence differs by one nucleotide.

Fresh peripheral blood, about 9.3 ml, yielded the PBMCs. Per germline, CDR1 SEHNR and CDR2 FQNEAQ (reference sequence). V was shortened by 5 bases and J by 3 bases, with 12 bases between the two germline ends. The CDR3 loop spans 14 amino acids. Amplification of TCR beta CDR3 regions used RNA as the template. TCR CDR3 underwent first-round RT-PCR with the HTBI primer set. One entry per CDR3 protein, called by TCRdb with MiXCR from the multiplex PCR reads. The sample includes 450,000 to 650,000 distinct CDR3 sequences, over 15% of them seen just once. Sequencing was done on a sample of blood. This receptor was obtained from a woman under 30 with Graves' ophthalmopathy. V gene TRBV7-9 combines with J gene TRBJ2-3, with D possibly being TRBD1 (5 bases). The CDR3 region is CASSASGFTDTQYF. DNA for the CDR3: TGTGCCAGCAGCGCTTCAGGGTTTACAGATACGCAGTATTTT.